The T cell receptor beta chain described here comes from a study of naive and memory T cell subsets. Study-level points and caveats: Naive and memory repertoire findings lacked a ground truth for validation. A few larger clonotypes appeared in naive repertoires, especially CD8, possibly memory cells re-expressing CD45RA.

This clonotype was counted a few times. What it recognizes is unknown. Two oligonucleotides, mixed equimolar, formed the beta constant-region primer covering TRBC1 and TRBC2. Ligated cDNA was amplified by four rounds of PCR with nested alpha and beta constant-region primers and SP2. An oligonucleotide with the SP2 primer and a 12-nucleotide UMI was ligated to the cDNA 3' end. TCRdb re-called the UMI-ligation and nested PCR reads through MiXCR, storing one row per CDR3 protein. The sample gives roughly 92,000 distinct CDR3 sequences, about 10% of which show up once; approximately 0.14% is in the top ten. After CD4 positive bead selection, the CD4-negative fraction gave CD8 T cells. Cells stained for CD3, CD4, CD8, CD45RA, CD27 and viability were sorted into four CD45RA/CD27 subsets. V lost 4 bases to trimming and J lost 14 bases, with 22 bases between them. Germline loops: CDR1 KGHSH, CDR2 LQKENI. The CDR3 has 14 residues.

Sequencing was done on a sample of naive CD4+ T cells from blood. The receptor was derived from a human donor in good health. This chain connects TRBV18 to TRBJ2-3; tentatively, D is TRBD2 (5 bases). For the CDR3, the DNA is TGTGCCAGCTCACTTCTGGAACGGACTTCTCAATCGTATTTT. Translation: CASSLLERTSQSYF.